This T cell receptor (beta chain) was retrieved from a study of blood T cell repertoires in COVID-19. The method was immunoSEQ multiplex PCR; TCRdb's version includes in-frame clones alone and lacks a portion of them. The data contain about 530,000 clones, about 88% of them seen just once; the ten biggest clones take up around 7.8%. Trimming shortened V by 2 bases and J by 5 bases, and 10 bases separated the two germline ends. Germline V gene data show CDR1 as MNHNY and CDR2 as SVGAGI (reference sequence). The CDR3 length is 14 residues. Sequenced sample: peripheral blood. This TCR was recovered from a woman in her forties or fifties with COVID-19, enrolled during active disease. The rearrangement links TRBV6-6 to TRBJ2-1; a weak D match, TRBD1 (6 bases). CDR3 sequence (DNA): TGTGCCAGCAGTTACCCCGGACAGAACAATGAGCAGTTCTTC. It specifies CASSYPGQNNEQFF.